These T cell receptor beta chains were read from a single sample in a study of T cells in Graves' hyperthyroidism and ophthalmopathy. TCRdb reprocessed the multiplex PCR reads with MiXCR, giving one entry per CDR3 protein. The sample has hundreds of thousands of distinct CDR3 sequences, around a sixth seen once; the top ten hold around 15%. Source material: blood. The receptors were gathered from a woman in her 50s with Graves' hyperthyroidism that later progressed to Graves' ophthalmopathy. Both conserved end residues are part of each CDR3. The D gene is left open where the match is weak. The listing skips clone size in some rows; elsewhere it reads once, few, many or a size class.

clone_size: many; v_call: TRBV11-2; d_call: TRBD1; j_call: TRBJ1-1; cdr3_aa: CASSFPGQGDKNTEAFF; cdr3_nt: TGTGCCAGCAGCTTTCCCGGACAGGGGGATAAGAACACTGAAGCTTTCTTT
clone_size: .; v_call: TRBV10-3; d_call: TRBD1; j_call: TRBJ1-1; cdr3_aa: CAISEATGYPEAFF; cdr3_nt: TGTGCCATCAGTGAGGCGACAGGGTATCCTGAAGCTTTCTTT
clone_size: many; v_call: TRBV5-1; d_call: .; j_call: TRBJ1-2; cdr3_aa: CASSHVVESYGYTF; cdr3_nt: TGCGCCAGCAGCCACGTCGTGGAGTCCTATGGCTACACCTTC
clone_size: many; v_call: TRBV30; d_call: .; j_call: TRBJ1-5; cdr3_aa: CAWSVNSNQPQHF; cdr3_nt: TGTGCCTGGAGTGTAAACAGCAATCAGCCCCAGCATTTT
clone_size: many; v_call: TRBV3-1; d_call: .; j_call: TRBJ1-1; cdr3_aa: CASSQVTRGLNTEAFF; cdr3_nt: TGTGCCAGCAGCCAAGTTACAAGAGGGCTGAACACTGAAGCTTTCTTT
clone_size: many; v_call: TRBV12-3/TRBV12-4; d_call: TRBD1; j_call: TRBJ1-1; cdr3_aa: CASRRTGMNTEAFF; cdr3_nt: TGTGCCAGCAGACGGACAGGGATGAACACTGAAGCTTTCTTT
clone_size: many; v_call: TRBV3-1; d_call: .; j_call: TRBJ1-2; cdr3_aa: CASSPQGRPYGYTF; cdr3_nt: TGTGCCAGCAGCCCCCAAGGACGGCCTTATGGCTACACCTTC
clone_size: .; v_call: TRBV5-1; d_call: .; j_call: TRBJ2-3; cdr3_aa: CASSWRSGADTQYF; cdr3_nt: TGCGCCAGCAGCTGGCGTTCTGGAGCAGATACGCAGTATTTT
clone_size: .; v_call: TRBV9; d_call: TRBD2; j_call: TRBJ2-2; cdr3_aa: CASSEVAGGSTGELFF; cdr3_nt: TGTGCCAGCAGCGAGGTAGCGGGGGGTAGCACCGGGGAGCTGTTTTTT
clone_size: .; v_call: TRBV7-9; d_call: .; j_call: TRBJ2-1; cdr3_aa: CASSPARRGGNEQFF; cdr3_nt: TGTGCCAGCAGCCCGGCGAGGCGGGGCGGTAATGAGCAGTTCTTC
clone_size: few; v_call: TRBV10-1; d_call: .; j_call: TRBJ2-1; cdr3_aa: CASSEKGRVAYNEQFF; cdr3_nt: TGCGCCAGCAGTGAGAAGGGGCGGGTTGCCTACAATGAGCAGTTCTTC
clone_size: many; v_call: TRBV27; d_call: .; j_call: TRBJ1-2; cdr3_aa: CASSLVGTSGYTF; cdr3_nt: TGTGCCAGCAGTTTAGTCGGTACGTCCGGCTACACCTTC
clone_size: many; v_call: TRBV30; d_call: .; j_call: TRBJ1-5; cdr3_aa: CAWSSGNHKAQHF; cdr3_nt: TGTGCCTGGAGTTCAGGGAACCATAAGGCCCAGCATTTT
clone_size: many; v_call: TRBV20-1; d_call: .; j_call: TRBJ1-5; cdr3_aa: CSAIRQVGNQPQHF; cdr3_nt: TGCAGTGCAATCCGACAGGTCGGCAATCAGCCCCAGCATTTT
clone_size: many; v_call: TRBV6-1; d_call: .; j_call: TRBJ1-6; cdr3_aa: CASSSLDSLFSPLHF; cdr3_nt: TGTGCCAGCTCCTCCTTGGACAGTCTCTTTTCACCCCTCCACTTT